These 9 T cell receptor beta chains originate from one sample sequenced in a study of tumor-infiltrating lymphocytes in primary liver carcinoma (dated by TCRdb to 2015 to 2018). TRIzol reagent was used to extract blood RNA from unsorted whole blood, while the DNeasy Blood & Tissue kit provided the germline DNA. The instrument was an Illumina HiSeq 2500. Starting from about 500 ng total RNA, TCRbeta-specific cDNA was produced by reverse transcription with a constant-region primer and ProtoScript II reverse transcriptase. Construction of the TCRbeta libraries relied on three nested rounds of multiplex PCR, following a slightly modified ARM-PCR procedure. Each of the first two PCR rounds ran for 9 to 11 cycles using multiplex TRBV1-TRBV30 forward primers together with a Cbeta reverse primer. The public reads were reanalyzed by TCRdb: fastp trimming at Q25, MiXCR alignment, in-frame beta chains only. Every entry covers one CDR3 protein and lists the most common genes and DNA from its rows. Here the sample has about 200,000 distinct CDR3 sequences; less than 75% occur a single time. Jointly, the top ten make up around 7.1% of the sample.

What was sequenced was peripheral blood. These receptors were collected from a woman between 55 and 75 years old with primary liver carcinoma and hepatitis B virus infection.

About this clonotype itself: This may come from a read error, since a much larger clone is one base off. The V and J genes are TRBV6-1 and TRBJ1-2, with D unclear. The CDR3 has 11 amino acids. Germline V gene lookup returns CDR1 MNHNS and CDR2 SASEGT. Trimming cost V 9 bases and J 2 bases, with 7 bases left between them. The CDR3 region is CARRANYGYTF. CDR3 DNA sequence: TGTGCCAGAAGAGCCAACTATGGCTACACCTTC.

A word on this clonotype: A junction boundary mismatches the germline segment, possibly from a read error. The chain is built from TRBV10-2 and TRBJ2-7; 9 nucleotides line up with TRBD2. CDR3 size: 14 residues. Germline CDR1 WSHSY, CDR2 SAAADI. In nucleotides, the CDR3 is TGCGCTACCTTTACGACTAGCGGAGGGGACGAGCACTACTTC. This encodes CATFTTSGGDEHYF.

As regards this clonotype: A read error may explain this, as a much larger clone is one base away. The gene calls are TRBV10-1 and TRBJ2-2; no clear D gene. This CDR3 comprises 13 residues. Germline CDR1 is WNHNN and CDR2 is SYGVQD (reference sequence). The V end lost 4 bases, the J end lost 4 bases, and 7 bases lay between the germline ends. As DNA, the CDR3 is TGCGCCAGCAGTGTGTGGACCACCGGGGAGCTGTTTTTT. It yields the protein CASSVWTTGELFF.

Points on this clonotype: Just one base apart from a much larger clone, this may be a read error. The CDR3: CASSLREKSYEQYF. CDR3 nucleotides: TGTGCCAGCAGCTTGCGGGAGAAGAGCTACGAGCAGTACTTC. This chain links TRBV7-9 with TRBJ2-7, with 7 bases matching TRBD2. V was pared by 3 bases and J by 3 bases, with 5 bases of the junction left unmatched. The CDR3 extends over 14 amino acids. In germline, CDR1 is SEHNR, CDR2 FQNEAQ (reference sequence).

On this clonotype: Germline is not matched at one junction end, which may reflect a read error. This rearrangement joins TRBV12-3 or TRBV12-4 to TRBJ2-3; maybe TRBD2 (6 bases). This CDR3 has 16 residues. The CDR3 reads CPSSLGCGIRTDTQYF. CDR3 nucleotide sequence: TGTCCCAGCAGTTTGGGATGCGGGATCCGCACAGATACGCAGTATTTT.

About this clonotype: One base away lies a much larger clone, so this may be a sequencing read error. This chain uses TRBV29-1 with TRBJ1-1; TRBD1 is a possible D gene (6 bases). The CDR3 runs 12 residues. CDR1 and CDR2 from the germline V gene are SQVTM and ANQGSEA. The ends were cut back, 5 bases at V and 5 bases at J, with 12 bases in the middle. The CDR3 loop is CSVPGGPTEAFF. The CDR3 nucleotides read TGCAGCGTTCCTGGGGGGCCGACTGAAGCTTTCTTT.

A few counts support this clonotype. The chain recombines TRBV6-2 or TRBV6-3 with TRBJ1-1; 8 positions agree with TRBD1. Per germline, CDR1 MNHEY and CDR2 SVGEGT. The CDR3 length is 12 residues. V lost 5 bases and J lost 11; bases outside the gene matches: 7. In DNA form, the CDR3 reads TGTGCCAGCAGTAACAGGGGGGGGTTGGCTTTCTTT. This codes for CASSNRGGLAFF.

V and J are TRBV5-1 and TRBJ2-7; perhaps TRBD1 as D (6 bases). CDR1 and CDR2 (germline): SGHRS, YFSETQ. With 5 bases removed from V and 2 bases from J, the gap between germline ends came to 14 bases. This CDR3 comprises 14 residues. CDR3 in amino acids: CASSGQTGTYEQYF. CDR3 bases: TGCGCCAGCAGTGGACAGACGGGGACCTACGAGCAGTACTTC.

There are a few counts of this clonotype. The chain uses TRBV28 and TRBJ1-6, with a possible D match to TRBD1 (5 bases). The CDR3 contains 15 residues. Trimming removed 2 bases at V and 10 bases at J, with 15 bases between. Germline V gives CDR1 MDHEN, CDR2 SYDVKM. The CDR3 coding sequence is TGTGCCAGCAGTTTAAGAGGAGGGGATGGATCACCCCTCCACTTT. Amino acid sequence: CASSLRGGDGSPLHF. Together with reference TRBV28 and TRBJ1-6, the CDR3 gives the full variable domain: DVKVTQSSRYLVKRTGEKVFLECVQDMDHENMFWYRQDPGLGLRLIYFSYDVKMKEKGDIPEGYSVSREKKERFSLILESASTNQTSMYLCASSLRGGDGSPLHFGNGTRLTVT.